This is a list of T cell receptor beta chains from one sample in a study of shared clonotypes between healthy human individuals. Measured with immunoSEQ multiplex PCR; TCRdb has only the in-frame clones, and not every one. The sample consists of 1,500,000 or so clones, about 98.5% of them appearing once. The material sequenced was naive CD4+ T cells sorted from blood. These receptors were collected from a man younger than 45 in good health. Each CDR3 is given with its conserved first and last residue. The D gene is left open where the match is weak. Clone size is stated in some rows and not others, as once, few, many or a class when expanded.

j_call d_call v_call clone_size cdr3_nt cdr3_aa
TRBJ2-3 . TRBV7-6 . TGTGCCAGCTCCACCCGTGGGGACAGCACAGATACGCAGTATTTT CASSTRGDSTDTQYF
TRBJ1-1 . TRBV4-2 . TGTGCCAGCAGCCGAGGCCGGCGGTTGAACACTGAAGCTTTCTTT CASSRGRRLNTEAFF
TRBJ1-4 . TRBV2 . TGTGCCAGCAGTCCTTGGGGGGACGAAAAACTGTTTTTT CASSPWGDEKLFF
TRBJ2-1 . TRBV18 . TGTGCCAGCTCACTCTCGCAGAGCTCCTACAATGAGCAGTTCTTC CASSLSQSSYNEQFF
TRBJ1-1 . TRBV6-1 . TGTGCCAGCAGTGAATACGGGGATACTGAAGCTTTCTTT CASSEYGDTEAFF
TRBJ2-7 TRBD2 TRBV10-3 . TGTGCCATCAAGCTAGCGGGAGTAGAAGAGCAGTACTTC CAIKLAGVEEQYF
TRBJ2-3 . TRBV29-1 . TGCAGCTTGAGGGTGGGAGTTACAGATACGCAGTATTTT CSLRVGVTDTQYF
TRBJ2-5 . TRBV5-1 . TGCGCCAGCAGCTTGTGGGAGGACCTTGGGGAGGCCCAGTACTTC CASSLWEDLGEAQYF
TRBJ1-1 . TRBV5-8 once TGTGCCAGCAGCTTGGATCAGGGATCGAACACTGAAGCTTTCTTT CASSLDQGSNTEAFF
TRBJ2-7 . TRBV9 once TGTGCCAGCAGCGTAGAGGAGCAGACCTACGAGCAGTACTTC CASSVEEQTYEQYF
TRBJ2-3 . TRBV28 once TGTGCCAGCAGTTTCTACAGGTTTCGGGACACAGATACGCAGTATTTT CASSFYRFRDTDTQYF
TRBJ2-1 TRBD1 TRBV29-1 . TGCAGCGTGGGCCGGGACAGGGGTTTAAGTGAGCAGTTCTTC CSVGRDRGLSEQFF
TRBJ2-3 TRBD1 TRBV5-1 . TGCGCCAGCACGAAGGACAGGGCGGGAGATACGCAGTATTTT CASTKDRAGDTQYF
TRBJ2-7 . TRBV11-2 . TGTGCCAGCCTGGTGGACCGATCCTCCTACGAGCAGTACTTC CASLVDRSSYEQYF
TRBJ2-5 TRBD1 TRBV7-9 once TGTGCCAGCAGCTTAGCGACAGGGTTTGGGGAGACCCAGTACTTC CASSLATGFGETQYF
TRBJ1-1 . TRBV5-1 . TGCGCCAGCAGCTTGAGGGTTGACACTGAAGCTTTCTTT CASSLRVDTEAFF
TRBJ2-3 TRBD2 TRBV28 . TGTGCCAGCAGTTTATGGCGGGAGAGCACAGATACGCAGTATTTT CASSLWRESTDTQYF
TRBJ1-1 TRBD1 TRBV5-1 . TGCGCCAGCAGGCCGAGCACAGGGGTAGGGGCTGAAGCTTTCTTT CASRPSTGVGAEAFF
TRBJ2-6 . TRBV25-1 . TGTGCCAGCAGTAGCTCCGGGGCCAACGTCCTGACTTTC CASSSSGANVLTF
TRBJ1-2 TRBD1 TRBV19 . TGTGCCAGTAGTATAGCCGACACAGGGGCAAACTATGGCTACACCTTC CASSIADTGANYGYTF
TRBJ2-5 TRBD1 TRBV5-1 . TGCGCCAGCAGCGGGGGACAGGGCACATCCGCCCAGTACTTC CASSGGQGTSAQYF
TRBJ1-1 . TRBV5-4 . TGTGCCAGCAGCTTCCTAACCACCCTCATGAACACTGAAGCTTTCTTT CASSFLTTLMNTEAFF
TRBJ2-7 TRBD2 TRBV5-6 . TGTGCCAGCAGCTTCACGGGAGGTTCCTACGAGCAGTACTTC CASSFTGGSYEQYF
TRBJ2-7 . TRBV6-5 . TGTGCCAGCAGTTCTCAGTTGGGAGGCTCCTACGAGCAGTACTTC CASSSQLGGSYEQYF
TRBJ2-7 . TRBV30 . TGTGCCTGGGACCGGACGGTCTTAAACGAGCAGTACTTC CAWDRTVLNEQYF
TRBJ2-1 . TRBV6-5 . TGTGCCAGCAGTTACCCCGGAGCGGACCACTACAATGAGCAGTTCTTC CASSYPGADHYNEQFF
TRBJ1-4 TRBD1 TRBV18 . TGTGCCAGCTCCGTCGACAGGGATCAAACGTACTATGAAAAACTGTTTTTT CASSVDRDQTYYEKLFF
TRBJ2-1 TRBD2 TRBV2 . TGTGCCAGCCTATCGGGAGGGGGTTCGTCCTACAATGAGCAGTTCTTC CASLSGGGSSYNEQFF